This TCR beta chain was identified in a study of blood T cell repertoires in COVID-19. As for the study in general: There were acute and convalescent COVID-19 samples, and they came from the United States, Italy and Spain.

Per the study methods: Amplification from reference gene primers served as the basis for estimated nucleated cell counts. Some clones are missing from TCRdb's copy, which holds only in-frame ones; the method was immunoSEQ multiplex PCR. Clone size and the V and J calls come from that table; the DNA yielded D and trimming. The sample has approximately 90,000 clones; 82% are singletons. Germline assignment: CDR1 SGDLS and CDR2 YYNGEE. Trimming cost V 0 bases and J 6 bases; bases outside gene matches: 1. This CDR3 comprises 15 residues. This sequence originates from a woman of 80 years or more with acute or convalescent COVID-19. The rearrangement uses TRBV9 and TRBJ2-1, with 12 bases lining up with TRBD2. Sequencing input: peripheral blood. The CDR3 sequence: CASSVELAGGNEQFF. CDR3 DNA: TGTGCCAGCAGCGTAGAACTAGCGGGGGGCAATGAGCAGTTCTTC. The complete variable domain, with remaining parts taken from reference TRBV9 and TRBJ2-1, reads DSGVTQTPKHLITATGQRVTLRCSPRSGDLSVYWYQQSLDQGLQFLIQYYNGEERAKGNILERFSAQQFPDLHSELNLSSLELGDSALYFCASSVELAGGNEQFFGPGTRLTVL.